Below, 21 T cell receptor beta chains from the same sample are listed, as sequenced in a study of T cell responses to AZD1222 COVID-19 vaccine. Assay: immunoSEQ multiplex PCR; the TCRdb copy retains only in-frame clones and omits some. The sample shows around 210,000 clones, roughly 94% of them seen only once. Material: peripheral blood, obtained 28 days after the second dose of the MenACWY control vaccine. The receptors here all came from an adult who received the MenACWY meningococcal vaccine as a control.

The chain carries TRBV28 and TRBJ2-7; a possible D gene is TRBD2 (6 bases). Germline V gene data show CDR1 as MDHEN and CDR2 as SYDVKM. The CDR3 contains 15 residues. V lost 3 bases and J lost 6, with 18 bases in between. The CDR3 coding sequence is TGTGCCAGCAGTTTCGGGGGACTCACGTGGGGCGAGCAGTACTTC. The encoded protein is CASSFGGLTWGEQYF.

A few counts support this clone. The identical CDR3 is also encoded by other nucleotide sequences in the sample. The CDR3 reads CAWSGGGESPLHF. In DNA form, the CDR3 reads TGTGCCTGGAGTGGGGGGGGAGAATCACCCCTCCACTTT. This chain uses TRBV30 with TRBJ1-6, with D possibly matching TRBD1 (5 bases). The CDR3 length is 13 residues. The V end lost 1 base, the J end lost 10 bases, and 11 bases lay between the germline ends. Germline CDR1 is GTSNPN and CDR2 is SVGIG (reference sequence).

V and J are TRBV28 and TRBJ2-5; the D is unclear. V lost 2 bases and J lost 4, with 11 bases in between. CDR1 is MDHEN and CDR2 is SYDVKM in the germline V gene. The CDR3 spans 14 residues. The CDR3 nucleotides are TGTGCCAGCAGTTTAGGTCCAAGGCGAGAGACCCAGTACTTC. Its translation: CASSLGPRRETQYF.

CDR3 coding DNA: TGTGCCAGTAGTAGGGGACTAGCCCCCGACACCGGGGAGCTGTTTTTT. Encoded protein: CASSRGLAPDTGELFF. This chain links TRBV19 with TRBJ2-2, with 9 bases that match TRBD2. The CDR3 totals 16 residues. Germline CDR1 and CDR2: LNHDA and SQIVND (reference sequence). The trim removed 4 bases at V and 3 bases at J, leaving 6 bases unmatched.

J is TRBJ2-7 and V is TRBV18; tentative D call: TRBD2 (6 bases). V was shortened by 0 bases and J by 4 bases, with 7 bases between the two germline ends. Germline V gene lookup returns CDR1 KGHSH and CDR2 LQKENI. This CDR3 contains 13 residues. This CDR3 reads CASSPPGRYEQYF. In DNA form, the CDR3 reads TGTGCCAGCTCACCACCGGGGAGGTACGAGCAGTACTTC.

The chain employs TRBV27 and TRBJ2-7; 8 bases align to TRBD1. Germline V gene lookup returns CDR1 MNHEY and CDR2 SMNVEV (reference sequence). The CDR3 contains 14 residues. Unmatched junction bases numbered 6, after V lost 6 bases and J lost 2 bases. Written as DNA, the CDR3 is TGTGCCAGCAGAGTCAGGACAGGGCCCTACGAGCAGTACTTC. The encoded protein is CASRVRTGPYEQYF.

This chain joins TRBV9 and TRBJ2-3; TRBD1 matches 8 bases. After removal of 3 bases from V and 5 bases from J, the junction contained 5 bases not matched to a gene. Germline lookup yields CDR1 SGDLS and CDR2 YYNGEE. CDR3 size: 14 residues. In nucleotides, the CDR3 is TGTGCCAGCAGCGATGACAGGGGCGAAGATACGCAGTATTTT. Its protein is CASSDDRGEDTQYF.

CDR3 protein: CAWSVGLQGLSYEQYF. Here the CDR3 DNA reads TGTGCCTGGAGTGTAGGGTTACAGGGACTTTCCTACGAGCAGTACTTC. The V gene is TRBV30, the J gene TRBJ2-7; D may match TRBD1 or TRBD2 (6 bases each). V was clipped by 0 bases and J by 1 base, with 16 bases between them. Looked up from germline, CDR1 is GTSNPN and CDR2 is SVGIG (reference sequence). The CDR3 loop spans 16 amino acids.

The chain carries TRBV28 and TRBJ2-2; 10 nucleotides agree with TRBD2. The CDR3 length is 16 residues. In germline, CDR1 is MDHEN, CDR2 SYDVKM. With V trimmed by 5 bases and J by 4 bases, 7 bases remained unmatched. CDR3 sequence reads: CASSTGLAAGTGELFF. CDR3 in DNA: TGTGCCAGCAGTACAGGACTAGCGGCCGGCACCGGGGAGCTGTTTTTT. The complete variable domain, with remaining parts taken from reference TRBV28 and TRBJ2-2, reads DVKVTQSSRYLVKRTGEKVFLECVQDMDHENMFWYRQDPGLGLRLIYFSYDVKMKEKGDIPEGYSVSREKKERFSLILESASTNQTSMYLCASSTGLAAGTGELFFGEGSRLTVL.

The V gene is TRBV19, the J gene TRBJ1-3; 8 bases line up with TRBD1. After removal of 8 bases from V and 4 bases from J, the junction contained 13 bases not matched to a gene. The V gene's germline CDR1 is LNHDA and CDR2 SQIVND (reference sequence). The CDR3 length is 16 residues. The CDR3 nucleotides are TGTGCCAGTCGGTCCGAGAGAGACAGGGGAGGAAACACCATATATTTT. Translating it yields CASRSERDRGGNTIYF. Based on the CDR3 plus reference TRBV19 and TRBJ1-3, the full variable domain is DGGITQSPKYLFRKEGQNVTLSCEQNLNHDAMYWYRQDPGQGLRLIYYSQIVNDFQKGDIAEGYSVSREKKESFPLTVTSAQKNPTAFYLCASRSERDRGGNTIYFGEGSWLTVV.

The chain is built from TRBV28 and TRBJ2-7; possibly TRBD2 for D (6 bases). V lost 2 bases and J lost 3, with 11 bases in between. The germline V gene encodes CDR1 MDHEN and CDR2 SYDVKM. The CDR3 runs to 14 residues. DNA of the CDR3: TGTGCCAGCAGTTTAGGGCGGGGAGACTACGAGCAGTACTTC. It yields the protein CASSLGRGDYEQYF.

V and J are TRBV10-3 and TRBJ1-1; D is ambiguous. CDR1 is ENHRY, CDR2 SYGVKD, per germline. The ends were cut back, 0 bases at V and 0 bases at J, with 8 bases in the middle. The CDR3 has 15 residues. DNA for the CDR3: TGTGCCATCAGTGAGTCTAGAGCATTGAACACTGAAGCTTTCTTT. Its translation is CAISESRALNTEAFF.

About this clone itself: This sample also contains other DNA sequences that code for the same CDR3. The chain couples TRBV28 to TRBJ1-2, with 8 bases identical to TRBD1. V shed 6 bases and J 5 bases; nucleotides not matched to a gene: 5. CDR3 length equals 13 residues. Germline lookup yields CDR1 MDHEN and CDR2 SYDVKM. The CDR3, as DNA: TGTGCCAGCAGGGGGACAGGTGGTTATGGCTACACCTTC. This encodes CASRGTGGYGYTF.

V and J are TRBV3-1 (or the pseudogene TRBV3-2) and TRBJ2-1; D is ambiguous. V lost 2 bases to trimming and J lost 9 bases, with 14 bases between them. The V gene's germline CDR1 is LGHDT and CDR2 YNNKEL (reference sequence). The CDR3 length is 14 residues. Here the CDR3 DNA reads TGTGCCAGCAGCCAAAATATGGTTGGGGTTGAGCAGTTCTTC. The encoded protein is CASSQNMVGVEQFF.

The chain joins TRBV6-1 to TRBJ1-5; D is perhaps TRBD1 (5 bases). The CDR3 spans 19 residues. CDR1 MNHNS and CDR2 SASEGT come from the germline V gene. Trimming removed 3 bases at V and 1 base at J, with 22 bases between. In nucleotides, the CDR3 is TGTGCCAGCAGTGAGTCTAGTCGTTGGTGGGGCCAGAGCAATCAGCCCCAGCATTTT. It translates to CASSESSRWWGQSNQPQHF.

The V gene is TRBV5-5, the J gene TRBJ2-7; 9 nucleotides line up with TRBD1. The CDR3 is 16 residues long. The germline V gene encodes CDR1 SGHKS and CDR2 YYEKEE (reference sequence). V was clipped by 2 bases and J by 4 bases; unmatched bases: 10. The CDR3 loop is CASSFGWDREGYEQYF. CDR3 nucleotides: TGTGCCAGCAGCTTTGGCTGGGACAGGGAAGGGTACGAGCAGTACTTC.

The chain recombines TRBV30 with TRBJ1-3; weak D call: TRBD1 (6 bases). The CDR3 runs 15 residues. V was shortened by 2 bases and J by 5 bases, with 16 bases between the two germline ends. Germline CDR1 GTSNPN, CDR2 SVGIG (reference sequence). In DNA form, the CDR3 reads TGTGCCTGGAGTACCCCCCGGGGGCGAAGAAACACCATATATTTT. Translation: CAWSTPRGRRNTIYF.

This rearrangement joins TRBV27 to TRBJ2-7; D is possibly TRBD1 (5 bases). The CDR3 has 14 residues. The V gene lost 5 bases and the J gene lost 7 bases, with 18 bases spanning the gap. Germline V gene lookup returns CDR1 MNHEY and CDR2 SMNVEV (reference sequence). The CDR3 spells CASSLRQFDGEQYF. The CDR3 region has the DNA TGTGCCAGCAGTCTACGACAGTTCGACGGGGAGCAGTACTTC.

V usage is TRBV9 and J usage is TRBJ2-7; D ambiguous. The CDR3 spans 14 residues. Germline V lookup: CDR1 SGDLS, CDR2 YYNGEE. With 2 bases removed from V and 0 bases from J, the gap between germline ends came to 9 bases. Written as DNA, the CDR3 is TGTGCCAGCAGCGTCCTGACAACCTCCTACGAGCAGTACTTC. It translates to CASSVLTTSYEQYF.

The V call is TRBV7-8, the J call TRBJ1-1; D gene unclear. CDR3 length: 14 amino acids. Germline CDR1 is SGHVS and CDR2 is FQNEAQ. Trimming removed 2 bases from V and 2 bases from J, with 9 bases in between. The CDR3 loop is CASSLSRQNTEAFF. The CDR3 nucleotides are TGTGCCAGCAGCTTAAGCAGGCAAAACACTGAAGCTTTCTTT.

The CDR3 here is CASSLVTQETQYF. The CDR3 DNA is TGTGCCAGCAGTTTAGTGACCCAAGAGACCCAGTACTTC. The chain has TRBV27 and TRBJ2-5; the D is unclear. The CDR3 length is 13 residues. Germline V gene data show CDR1 as MNHEY and CDR2 as SMNVEV (reference sequence). Trimming removed 2 bases at V and 1 base at J, with 5 bases between.